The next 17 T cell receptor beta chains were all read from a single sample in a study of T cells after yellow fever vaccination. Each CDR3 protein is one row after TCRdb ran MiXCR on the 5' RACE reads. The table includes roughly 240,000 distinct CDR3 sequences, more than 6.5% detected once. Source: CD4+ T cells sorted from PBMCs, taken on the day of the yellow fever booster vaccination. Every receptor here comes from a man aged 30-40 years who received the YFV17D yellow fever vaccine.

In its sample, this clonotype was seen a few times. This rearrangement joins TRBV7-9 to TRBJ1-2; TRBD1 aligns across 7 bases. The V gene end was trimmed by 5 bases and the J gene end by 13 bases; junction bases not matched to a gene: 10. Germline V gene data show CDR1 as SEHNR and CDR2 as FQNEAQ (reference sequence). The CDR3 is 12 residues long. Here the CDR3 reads CASSLDGTARTF. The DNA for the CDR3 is TGTGCCAGCAGCCTTGACGGGACAGCTCGCACCTTC.

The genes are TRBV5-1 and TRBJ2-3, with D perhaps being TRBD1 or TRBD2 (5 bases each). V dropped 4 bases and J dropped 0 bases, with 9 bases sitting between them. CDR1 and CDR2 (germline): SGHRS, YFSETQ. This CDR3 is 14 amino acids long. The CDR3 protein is CASSGGPSTDTQYF. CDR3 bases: TGCGCCAGCAGCGGGGGACCCAGCACAGATACGCAGTATTTT. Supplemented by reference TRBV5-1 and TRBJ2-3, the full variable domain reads KAGVTQTPRYLIKTRGQQVTLSCSPISGHRSVSWYQQTPGQGLQFLFEYFSETQRNKGNFPGRFSGRQFSNSRSEMNVSTLELGDSALYLCASSGGPSTDTQYFGPGTRLTVL.

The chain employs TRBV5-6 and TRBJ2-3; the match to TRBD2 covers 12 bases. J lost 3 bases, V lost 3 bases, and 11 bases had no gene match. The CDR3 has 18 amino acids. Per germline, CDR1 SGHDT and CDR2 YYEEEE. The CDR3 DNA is TGTGCCAGCAGCTCCCGGCTAGCGGGAGGGCCGAGGACAGATACGCAGTATTTT. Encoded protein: CASSSRLAGGPRTDTQYF.

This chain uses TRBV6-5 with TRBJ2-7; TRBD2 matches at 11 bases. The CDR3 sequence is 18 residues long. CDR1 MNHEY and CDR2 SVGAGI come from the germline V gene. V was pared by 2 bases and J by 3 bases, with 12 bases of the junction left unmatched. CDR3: CASSYTSPGTSGFYEQYF. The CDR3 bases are TGTGCCAGCAGTTACACGAGCCCCGGGACTAGCGGATTCTACGAGCAGTACTTC.

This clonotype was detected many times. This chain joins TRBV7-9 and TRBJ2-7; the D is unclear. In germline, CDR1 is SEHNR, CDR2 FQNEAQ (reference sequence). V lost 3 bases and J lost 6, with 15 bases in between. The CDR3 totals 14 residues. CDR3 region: CASSFPVWSLEQYF. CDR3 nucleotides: TGTGCCAGCAGCTTTCCAGTCTGGAGTCTCGAGCAGTACTTC.

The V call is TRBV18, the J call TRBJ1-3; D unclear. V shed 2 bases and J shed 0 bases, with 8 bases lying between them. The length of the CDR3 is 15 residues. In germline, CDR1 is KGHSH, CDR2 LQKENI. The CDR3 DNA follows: TGTGCCAGCTCACCATCCACCTCCTCTGGAAACACCATATATTTT. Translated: CASSPSTSSGNTIYF.

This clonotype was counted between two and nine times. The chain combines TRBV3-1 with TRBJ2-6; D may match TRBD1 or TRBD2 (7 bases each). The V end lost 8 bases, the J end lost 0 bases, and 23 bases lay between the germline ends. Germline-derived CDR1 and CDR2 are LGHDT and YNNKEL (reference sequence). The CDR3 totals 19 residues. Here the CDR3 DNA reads TGTGCCAGCGCAATGGGAGGGACAGAAGTTTCCTCTGGGGCCAACGTCCTGACTTTC. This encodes CASAMGGTEVSSGANVLTF.

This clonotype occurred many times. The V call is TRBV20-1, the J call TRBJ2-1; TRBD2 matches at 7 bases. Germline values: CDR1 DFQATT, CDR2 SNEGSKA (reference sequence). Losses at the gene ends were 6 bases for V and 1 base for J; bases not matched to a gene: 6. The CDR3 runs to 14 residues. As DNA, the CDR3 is TGCAGTGCAAGAAGCGGGGCTTCCTACAATGAGCAGTTCTTC. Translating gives CSARSGASYNEQFF.

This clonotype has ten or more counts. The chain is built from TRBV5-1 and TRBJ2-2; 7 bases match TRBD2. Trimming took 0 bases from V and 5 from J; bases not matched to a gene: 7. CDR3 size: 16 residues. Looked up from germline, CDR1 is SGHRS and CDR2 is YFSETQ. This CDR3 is CASSLGTLAWTGELFF. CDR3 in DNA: TGCGCCAGCAGCTTGGGTACACTAGCGTGGACCGGGGAGCTGTTTTTT.

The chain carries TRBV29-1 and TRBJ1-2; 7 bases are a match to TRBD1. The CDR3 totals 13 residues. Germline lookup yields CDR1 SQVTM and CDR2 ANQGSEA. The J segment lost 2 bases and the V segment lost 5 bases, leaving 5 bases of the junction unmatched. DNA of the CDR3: TGCAGCGTTCGCACAGGGGCCAACTATGGCTACACCTTC. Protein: CSVRTGANYGYTF.

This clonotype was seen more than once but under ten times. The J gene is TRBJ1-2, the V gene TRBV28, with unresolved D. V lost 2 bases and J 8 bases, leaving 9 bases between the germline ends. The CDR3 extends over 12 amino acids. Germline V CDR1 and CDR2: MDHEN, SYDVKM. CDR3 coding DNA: TGTGCCAGCAGTTTAGATTCGCGGGGCTACACCTTC. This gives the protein CASSLDSRGYTF.

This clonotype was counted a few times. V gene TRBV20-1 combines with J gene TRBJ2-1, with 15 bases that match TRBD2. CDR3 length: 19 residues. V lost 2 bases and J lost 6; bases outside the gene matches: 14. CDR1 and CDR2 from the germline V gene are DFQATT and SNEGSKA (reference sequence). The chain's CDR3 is CSARNVVGLAGGGINEQFF. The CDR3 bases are TGCAGTGCTAGAAACGTTGTGGGACTAGCGGGAGGCGGAATCAATGAGCAGTTCTTC.

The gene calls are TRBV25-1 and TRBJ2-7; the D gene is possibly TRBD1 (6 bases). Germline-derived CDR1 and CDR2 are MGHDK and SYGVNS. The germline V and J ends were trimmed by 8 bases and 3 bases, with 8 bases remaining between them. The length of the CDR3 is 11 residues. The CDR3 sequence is CASQQGYEQYF. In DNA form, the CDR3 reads TGTGCCAGCCAACAGGGCTACGAGCAGTACTTC.

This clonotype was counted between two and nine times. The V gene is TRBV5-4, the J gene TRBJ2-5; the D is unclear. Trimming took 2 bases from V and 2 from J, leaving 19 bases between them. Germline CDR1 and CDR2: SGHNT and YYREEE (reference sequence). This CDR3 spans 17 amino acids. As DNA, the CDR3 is TGTGCCAGCAGCTTATTATCTAGACCAGACCTACAAGAGACCCAGTACTTC. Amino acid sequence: CASSLLSRPDLQETQYF. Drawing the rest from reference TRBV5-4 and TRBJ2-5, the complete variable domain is ETGVTQSPTHLIKTRGQQVTLRCSSQSGHNTVSWYQQALGQGPQFIFQYYREEENGRGNFPPRFSGLQFPNYSSELNVNALELDDSALYLCASSLLSRPDLQETQYFGPGTRLLVL.

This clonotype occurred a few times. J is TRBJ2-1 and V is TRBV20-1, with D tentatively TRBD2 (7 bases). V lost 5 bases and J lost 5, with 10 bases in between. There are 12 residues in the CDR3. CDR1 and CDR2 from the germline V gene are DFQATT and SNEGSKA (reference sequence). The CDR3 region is CSAGRGHNEQFF. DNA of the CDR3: TGCAGTGCTGGGCGGGGGCACAATGAGCAGTTCTTC.

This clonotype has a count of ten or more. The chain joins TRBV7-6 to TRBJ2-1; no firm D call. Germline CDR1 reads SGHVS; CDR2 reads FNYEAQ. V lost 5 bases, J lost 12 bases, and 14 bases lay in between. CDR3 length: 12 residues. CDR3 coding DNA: TGTGCCAGCAGCCCCGGTACATATGGGCAGTTCTTC. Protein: CASSPGTYGQFF.

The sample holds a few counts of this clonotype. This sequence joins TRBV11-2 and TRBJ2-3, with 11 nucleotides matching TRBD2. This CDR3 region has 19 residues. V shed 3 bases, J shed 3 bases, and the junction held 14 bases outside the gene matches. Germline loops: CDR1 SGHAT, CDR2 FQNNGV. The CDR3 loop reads CASSFRGGLAGGNTDTQYF. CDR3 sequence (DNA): TGTGCCAGCAGCTTCCGGGGGGGGTTAGCGGGAGGGAATACAGATACGCAGTATTTT. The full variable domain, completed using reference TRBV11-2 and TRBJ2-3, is EAGVAQSPRYKIIEKRQSVAFWCNPISGHATLYWYQQILGQGPKLLIQFQNNGVVDDSQLPKDRFSAERLKGVDSTLKIQPAKLEDSAVYLCASSFRGGLAGGNTDTQYFGPGTRLTVL.